The next 22 T cell receptor beta chains were all read from a single sample in a study of cytomegalovirus exposure and HLA in healthy donors. Researchers ran the PCR with 60 Vbeta and 13 Jbeta primers. Assay used: immunoSEQ multiplex PCR; TCRdb lists only in-frame clones, some missing. The sample lists more than 95,000 clones, around 72% seen once, with under 5% in the top ten. The material sequenced was PBMCs. The receptors come from a man aged 30 to 39 in good health and CMV-seronegative.

This clone was detected a few times. This chain links TRBV23-1 with TRBJ1-1; weak D call: TRBD1 (5 bases). Being an ORF, TRBV23-1 has a function that is uncertain. The CDR3 is 15 amino acids. V was pared by 3 bases and J by 0 bases, with 11 bases between. The chain's CDR3 is CASSHQGPMNTEAFF. DNA for the CDR3: TGCGCCAGCAGTCACCAGGGTCCCATGAACACTGAAGCTTTCTTT.

This clone was picked up one time. The chain links TRBV5-1 to TRBJ2-7; maybe TRBD1 (6 bases). CDR3 size: 16 residues. Trimming took 4 bases from V and 5 from J, leaving 22 bases between them. Germline V gene lookup returns CDR1 SGHRS and CDR2 YFSETQ. CDR3 nucleotide sequence: TGCGCCAGCAGCGGGGGCAGGGTTGGTCCCTCGGACGAGCAGTACTTC. This encodes CASSGGRVGPSDEQYF.

This clone has just a few counts. The V and J genes are TRBV7-2 and TRBJ2-1; no reliable D call. The V end lost 6 bases, the J end lost 5 bases, and 20 bases lay between the germline ends. The CDR3 runs 16 residues. CDR1 and CDR2 from the germline V gene are SGHTA and FQGNSA. CDR3 DNA sequence: TGTGCCAGCAGTCGACAACTCATCACAGCCGACAATGAGCAGTTCTTC. Residues: CASSRQLITADNEQFF.

This sequence joins TRBV25-1 and TRBJ1-4; 11 bases match TRBD1. Looked up from germline, CDR1 is MGHDK and CDR2 is SYGVNS. The CDR3 is 13 residues long. V shed 6 bases and J 6 bases; nucleotides not matched to a gene: 0. CDR3 residues: CASRGQGDEKLFF. CDR3 bases: TGTGCCAGCAGGGGACAGGGGGATGAAAAACTGTTTTTT.

This chain links TRBV19 with TRBJ1-1; TRBD1 might be the D (6 bases). Germline V lookup: CDR1 LNHDA, CDR2 SQIVND (reference sequence). The CDR3 contains 15 residues. Trimming stripped 6 bases from V and 0 bases from J, with 14 bases between. The CDR3: CASSGSGAMNTEAFF. The CDR3 DNA sequence: TGTGCCAGTAGCGGATCAGGGGCGATGAACACTGAAGCTTTCTTT.

The J gene is TRBJ2-3, the V gene TRBV2, with D perhaps TRBD2 (5 bases). CDR3 length equals 13 residues. CDR1 SNHLY and CDR2 FYNNEI come from the germline V gene. V was clipped by 8 bases and J by 8 bases, with 17 bases between them. CDR3 sequence: CASEGSVQATQYF. Written as DNA, the CDR3 is TGTGCCAGCGAGGGCAGTGTCCAGGCTACGCAGTATTTT.

The rearrangement links TRBV4-3 to TRBJ1-1, with a possible D match to TRBD1 (6 bases). This CDR3 comprises 15 residues. Looked up from germline, CDR1 is LGHNA and CDR2 is YSLEER. The V end was cut by 0 bases, the J end by 7 bases, with 15 bases between. The CDR3 DNA is TGCGCCAGCAGCCAAGACGGTGGGGGGGGCTATGAAGCTTTCTTT. Translated, it gives CASSQDGGGGYEAFF.

CDR3 sequence (DNA): TGTGCCAGCAGCCCACCCGGGGCGGGGGCTTACACAGATACGCAGTATTTT. The encoded protein is CASSPPGAGAYTDTQYF. The chain has TRBV11-2 and TRBJ2-3; D might be TRBD2 (7 bases). This CDR3 contains 17 residues. Germline V CDR1 and CDR2: SGHAT, FQNNGV. The V gene lost 5 bases and the J gene lost 2 bases, with 20 bases spanning the gap. Based on the CDR3 plus reference TRBV11-2 and TRBJ2-3, the full variable domain is EAGVAQSPRYKIIEKRQSVAFWCNPISGHATLYWYQQILGQGPKLLIQFQNNGVVDDSQLPKDRFSAERLKGVDSTLKIQPAKLEDSAVYLCASSPPGAGAYTDTQYFGPGTRLTVL.

This clone was counted between two and nine times. The chain employs TRBV14 and TRBJ1-3, with D possibly matching TRBD1 (5 bases). CDR3 length: 14 amino acids. Germline lookup yields CDR1 SGHDN and CDR2 FVKESK. V was cut by 6 bases and J by 2 bases, with 11 bases left in between. The DNA of the CDR3 is TGTGCCAGCAGTCAAATAGGGGCTGGAAACACCATATATTTT. Encoded protein: CASSQIGAGNTIYF.

The gene calls are TRBV5-4 and TRBJ2-3; a possible D gene is TRBD2 (6 bases). The CDR3 extends over 17 amino acids. The germline gives CDR1 SGHNT, CDR2 YYREEE (reference sequence). The ends were cut back, 0 bases at V and 5 bases at J, with 19 bases in the middle. The CDR3 sequence is CASSLGWGTVGEDTQYF. The CDR3 region has the DNA TGTGCCAGCAGCTTGGGTTGGGGGACTGTCGGGGAAGATACGCAGTATTTT.

V usage is TRBV2 and J usage is TRBJ2-7; 11 bases are a match to TRBD2. Per the germline V gene, CDR1 is SNHLY and CDR2 is FYNNEI. The CDR3 totals 14 residues. J gave up 5 bases and V 5 bases, and 5 bases lay outside the gene matches. The CDR3 nucleotides are TGTGCCAGCAGTTTACTAGCGGGGGAGGACGAGCAGTACTTC. Protein: CASSLLAGEDEQYF. The full variable domain, with the rest looked up from reference TRBV2 and TRBJ2-7, is EPEVTQTPSHQVTQMGQEVILRCVPISNHLYFYWYRQILGQKVEFLVSFYNNEISEKSEIFDDQFSVERPDGSNFTLKIRSTKLEDSAMYFCASSLLAGEDEQYFGPGTRLTVT.

The rearrangement links TRBV28 to TRBJ1-1, with TRBD1 as a possible D gene (6 bases). CDR1 and CDR2 from the germline V gene are MDHEN and SYDVKM. This CDR3 is built from 15 residues. Deletions cut 4 bases from V and 6 bases from J, with 18 bases between. In DNA form, the CDR3 reads TGTGCCAGCAGTTCCTACCCTCGGGACAACCCTGAAGCTTTCTTT. This codes for CASSSYPRDNPEAFF. The variable domain in full, completed from reference TRBV28 and TRBJ1-1, reads DVKVTQSSRYLVKRTGEKVFLECVQDMDHENMFWYRQDPGLGLRLIYFSYDVKMKEKGDIPEGYSVSREKKERFSLILESASTNQTSMYLCASSSYPRDNPEAFFGQGTRLTVV.

The chain joins TRBV29-1 to TRBJ1-1; the match to TRBD1 covers 9 bases. V lost 6 bases and J lost 5; bases outside the gene matches: 7. Germline V gene lookup returns CDR1 SQVTM and CDR2 ANQGSEA. This CDR3 has 13 amino acids. CDR3 protein: CSVPDRGGTEAFF. CDR3 nucleotide sequence: TGCAGCGTACCAGACAGGGGGGGAACTGAAGCTTTCTTT.

The chain recombines TRBV11-2 with TRBJ2-3; D remains unclear. The germline gives CDR1 SGHAT, CDR2 FQNNGV. The CDR3 is made up of 13 amino acids. V gave up 2 bases and J gave up 2 bases, with 5 bases separating them. The CDR3 loop reads CASSLTDTDTQYF. CDR3 coding DNA: TGTGCCAGCAGCTTAACAGACACAGATACGCAGTATTTT.

V usage is TRBV9 and J usage is TRBJ2-2; D may be TRBD2 (7 bases). V was cut by 0 bases and J by 7 bases, with 16 bases left in between. The CDR3 spans 16 residues. Germline V gene lookup returns CDR1 SGDLS and CDR2 YYNGEE. CDR3 sequence (DNA): TGTGCCAGCAGCGTAGCTCTTCGGGGGGCGGGCGGGGAGCTGTTTTTT. Protein product: CASSVALRGAGGELFF.

This chain joins TRBV11-2 and TRBJ2-7; 8 positions agree with TRBD1. This CDR3 has 14 amino acids. The germline gives CDR1 SGHAT, CDR2 FQNNGV. The ends lost 5 bases at V and 3 bases at J; junction bases unmatched: 6. CDR3 amino acids: CASSQPGQDYEQYF. In DNA, the CDR3 is TGTGCCAGCAGCCAACCGGGACAGGACTACGAGCAGTACTTC. Full variable domain (rest looked up from reference TRBV11-2 and TRBJ2-7): EAGVAQSPRYKIIEKRQSVAFWCNPISGHATLYWYQQILGQGPKLLIQFQNNGVVDDSQLPKDRFSAERLKGVDSTLKIQPAKLEDSAVYLCASSQPGQDYEQYFGPGTRLTVT.

Regarding this clone: Mismatch with germline at one junction end may stem from a read error. The chain employs TRBV9 and TRBJ2-6, with 9 bases fitting TRBD2. The CDR3 has 16 amino acids. Germline-derived CDR1 and CDR2 are SGDLS and YYNGEE. CDR3 DNA: TGTGCCAGCAGCGTAACTAGCGGGTCTGGGGCCAACGCCCTGACTTTC. Its protein is CASSVTSGSGANALTF.

The chain employs TRBV4-2 and TRBJ1-2; D is perhaps TRBD1 (6 bases). Trimming cost V 0 bases and J 1 base, with 9 bases left between them. The CDR3 contains 15 residues. The germline V gene has CDR1 LGHNA and CDR2 YNFKEQ. The CDR3 region has the DNA TGTGCCAGCAGCCAAGACGACAGGAGTAACTATGGCTACACCTTC. Protein sequence: CASSQDDRSNYGYTF.

The chain is built from TRBV5-1 and TRBJ1-2; D unclear. Deletions cut 2 bases from V and 4 bases from J, with 15 bases between. The CDR3 spans 15 residues. Per the germline V gene, CDR1 is SGHRS and CDR2 is YFSETQ. The CDR3 reads CASSFDPGRGYGYTF. Here the CDR3 DNA reads TGCGCCAGCAGCTTTGACCCGGGGAGAGGCTATGGCTACACCTTC.

This clone occurred once. The V call is TRBV12-2, the J call TRBJ2-7; the D call in the table, TRBD1, was not verified against the DNA. TRBV12-2 has pseudogene status. The CDR3 is 15 amino acids. The CDR3 protein is CASRAMDKVLYEQYF. CDR3 nucleotide sequence: TGTGCAAGTCGCGCAATGGACAAGGTCCTCTACGAGCAGTACTTC.

The chain joins TRBV27 to TRBJ1-1, with unresolved D. This CDR3 contains 13 residues. Trimming shortened V by 2 bases and J by 1 base, and 5 bases separated the two germline ends. CDR1 and CDR2 (germline): MNHEY, SMNVEV (reference sequence). CDR3 DNA: TGTGCCAGCAGTTTAGTCAGGAACACTGAAGCTTTCTTT. Its translation: CASSLVRNTEAFF.

The CDR3 region is CASSSQYSGNNEQFF. Here the CDR3 DNA reads TGTGCCAGCAGCTCCCAATATAGCGGTAACAATGAGCAGTTCTTC. V and J are TRBV11-3 and TRBJ2-1; D is perhaps TRBD2 (6 bases). The germline V and J ends were trimmed by 4 bases and 5 bases, with 15 bases remaining between them. This CDR3 is 15 amino acids long. The V gene's germline CDR1 is SGHNT and CDR2 YENEEA.